The following is a TCR beta chain sequence with its context. Here immunoSEQ multiplex PCR was the method, and the copy in TCRdb shows in-frame clones only, minus some. Of approximately 98,000 clones in the sample, 80% to 85% are singletons; the top ten hold around 4.1%. V trimming: 4 bases; J trimming: 4 bases; junction bases outside the gene matches: 8. This CDR3 has 15 residues. The germline CDR1 and CDR2 sequences are LGHDT and YNNKEL (reference sequence). The sample comes from a study of blood T cell repertoires in COVID-19. The receptor was isolated from a man aged 55 to 69 with acute or convalescent COVID-19. This chain links TRBV3-1 (or the pseudogene TRBV3-2) with TRBJ2-5, with TRBD1 matching over 8 bases. The sample taken for sequencing was peripheral blood. The CDR3 region is CASSLMTGVGETQYF. In DNA form, the CDR3 reads TGTGCCAGCAGCCTAATGACAGGGGTGGGAGAGACCCAGTACTTC.